These T cell receptor beta chains were read from a single sample in a study of blood T cell repertoires in COVID-19. Only in-frame clones appear in the TCRdb table, and some are missing; sequencing was by immunoSEQ multiplex PCR. Of roughly 110,000 clones in the sample, 70% to 80% were seen once. The sequencing sample was made of peripheral blood. The receptors were gathered from a man older than 75 with COVID-19, enrolled during active disease. The CDR3 runs from the conserved cysteine through the conserved F or W. The D gene is left open where the match is weak. For some rows the clone size is stated as once, few or many, or as a class when expanded; others skip it.

V gene	D gene	clone size	J gene	CDR3 DNA	CDR3 protein
TRBV6-2/TRBV6-3	TRBD2	-	TRBJ2-7	TGTGCCAGCAGTTACACCGGACTAGCGGGAGTTGAGCAGTACTTC	CASSYTGLAGVEQYF
TRBV7-9	-	-	TRBJ2-7	TGTGCCAGCAGCCCAGACTCTCAAGGGGCCTCATGGGGTCTCGAGCAGTACTTC	CASSPDSQGASWGLEQYF
TRBV7-8	-	-	TRBJ2-7	TGTGCCAGCAGCTTACCCCCAAACTTAAACGAGCAGTACTTC	CASSLPPNLNEQYF
TRBV11-1	TRBD2	-	TRBJ2-2	TGTGCCAGCAGCGCTAGCGGGAAGGCCGGGGAGCTGTTTTTT	CASSASGKAGELFF
TRBV7-9	TRBD1	-	TRBJ1-5	TGTGCCAGCAGCGCAGACAGGGGGGGGCATCAGCCCCAGCATTTT	CASSADRGGHQPQHF
TRBV4-2	TRBD2	-	TRBJ2-7	TGTGCCAGCAGCCAAGAATATAGCGGGTTCTACGAGCAGTACTTC	CASSQEYSGFYEQYF
TRBV5-1	-	-	TRBJ1-3	TGCGCCAGCAGCTTGTCCACAGGGCGGACTGGAAACACCATATATTTT	CASSLSTGRTGNTIYF
TRBV10-3	TRBD1	-	TRBJ2-1	TGTGCCAGCAAACCCGGGACAGGGATAGACAATGAGCAGTTCTTC	CASKPGTGIDNEQFF
TRBV27	-	few	TRBJ2-7	TGTGCCAGCAGTTTATCGTGGCCCCATATAAGCGAGCAGTACTTC	CASSLSWPHISEQYF
TRBV24-1	-	few	TRBJ2-1	TGTGCCACCAGTGATTTCGGGCAGGGGGGTCGCAATGAGCAGTTCTTC	CATSDFGQGGRNEQFF
TRBV6-2/TRBV6-3	TRBD1	once	TRBJ1-4	TGTGCCAGCAGCTGGGGACAGCCGGTGACTAATGAAAAACTGTTTTTT	CASSWGQPVTNEKLFF
TRBV28	TRBD1	-	TRBJ1-5	TGTGCCAGCACCAGGGGACAGTATAGCAATCAGCCCCAGCATTTT	CASTRGQYSNQPQHF
TRBV5-4	-	-	TRBJ2-7	TGTGCCAGCAGGAACAGCGGGTACGACGAGCAGTACTTC	CASRNSGYDEQYF
TRBV2	TRBD1	-	TRBJ1-5	TGTGCCAGCAGTGTCCTAGGACAGGGGGCGCACCCCCAGCATTTT	CASSVLGQGAHPQHF
TRBV19	-	-	TRBJ2-3	TGTGCCAGTAGCGCCCCGGTTACAGATACGCAGTATTTT	CASSAPVTDTQYF
TRBV18	TRBD1	-	TRBJ1-5	TGTGCCAGCTCACCCGACAGGGGAAGCAATCAGCCCCAGCATTTT	CASSPDRGSNQPQHF
TRBV7-6	TRBD1	-	TRBJ1-1	TGTGCCAGCAGCTTAGGAGAGATGACAGGGGGGGCTTTCTTT	CASSLGEMTGGAFF
TRBV9	-	-	TRBJ1-6	TGTGCCAGCAGCGCGCGGCCGGGTAATTCACCCCTCCACTTT	CASSARPGNSPLHF
TRBV9	-	-	TRBJ2-2	TGTGCCAGCAGCGTGTTCGGGAACACCGGGGAGCTGTTTTTT	CASSVFGNTGELFF
TRBV27	-	-	TRBJ1-2	TGTGCCACCAGGAGGGTTACCGGGACATATACCTATGGCTACACCTTC	CATRRVTGTYTYGYTF
TRBV2	TRBD1	-	TRBJ2-1	TGTGCCAGCAGTGTTGAGACAGGGACCTACAATGAGCAGTTCTTC	CASSVETGTYNEQFF
TRBV9	-	-	TRBJ2-1	TGTGCCAGCAGCGTAGTGGGAGACTCTCAGTTCTTC	CASSVVGDSQFF
TRBV24-1	-	-	TRBJ2-3	TGTGCCACCAGTGGAGGAGGGGCAGATACGCAGTATTTT	CATSGGGADTQYF
TRBV27	-	few	TRBJ1-2	TGTGCCAGCAGGACGGGGGGAACGAACTATGGCTACACCTTC	CASRTGGTNYGYTF
TRBV7-2	-	-	TRBJ2-7	TGTGCCAGCAGCTTACAACAAGGCGCGGGTCGGGCGTACGAGCAGTACTTC	CASSLQQGAGRAYEQYF
TRBV28	-	few	TRBJ1-2	TGTGCCAGCAGTTTTGAAGGGGTAGGGTTTAACTATGGCTACACCTTC	CASSFEGVGFNYGYTF
TRBV4-3	-	-	TRBJ2-1	TGCGCCAGCAGCCAATCACCCGGTAACAATGAGCAGTTCTTC	CASSQSPGNNEQFF
TRBV25-1	TRBD1	-	TRBJ1-2	TGTGCCAGCAGTGACGACGACCGGACAGGGGGAGGACGGAGGGGCTACACCTTC	CASSDDDRTGGGRRGYTF
TRBV11-1	-	-	TRBJ2-7	TGTGCCAGCAGCTTTAGCGGAAGCTCCTACGAGCAGTACTTC	CASSFSGSSYEQYF
TRBV6-5	TRBD1	-	TRBJ2-7	TGTGCCAGCAGCACGGGACAGGGTAATTTGGAGCAGTACTTC	CASSTGQGNLEQYF
TRBV19	-	-	TRBJ2-3	TGTGCCAGTAGTATTGACTGGGTTAGCACAGATACGCAGTATTTT	CASSIDWVSTDTQYF
TRBV27	TRBD1	-	TRBJ2-7	TGTGCCAGCAGTTCCACCGGGACAGGGGATCTCGAGCAGTACTTC	CASSSTGTGDLEQYF
TRBV19	-	-	TRBJ2-1	TGTGCCAGTAGTATTTTGGAGGGTGGGTACAATGAGCAGTTCTTC	CASSILEGGYNEQFF
TRBV5-6	TRBD1	-	TRBJ2-2	TGTGCCAGCAGCTTCGGACAGGGGGTAACCGGGGAGCTGTTTTTT	CASSFGQGVTGELFF
TRBV29-1	TRBD1	-	TRBJ2-6	TGCAGAGGGAGACAGGGTCCCTTCTCTGGGGCCAACGTCCTGACTTTC	CRGRQGPFSGANVLTF
TRBV7-3	-	-	TRBJ2-3	TGTGCCAGCAGTCCTCGGGGTTTTAGCACAGATACGCAGTATTTT	CASSPRGFSTDTQYF
TRBV13	-	-	TRBJ2-7	TGTGCCAGCAGCTTGGAAGCGGAGCAGTACTTC	CASSLEAEQYF
TRBV5-1	-	-	TRBJ2-5	TGCGCCAGCAGCCCACGGGACTCCCGACAAGAGACCCAGTACTTC	CASSPRDSRQETQYF
TRBV7-8	-	few	TRBJ2-2	TGTGCCAGCAGCTACGGGACTTCTCTCACCGGGGAGCTGTTTTTT	CASSYGTSLTGELFF
TRBV28	-	-	TRBJ2-5	TGTGCCAGCAGTTTATTAGGTCCGGGTCAAGAGACCCAGTACTTC	CASSLLGPGQETQYF
TRBV4-2	TRBD2	-	TRBJ2-1	TGTGCCAGCAGCCAAGATGGGACTAGCGGGGGGGTGGAGCAGTTCTTC	CASSQDGTSGGVEQFF